The 7 T cell receptor beta chains below all came from one sample that was sequenced in a study of response to subunit inactivated influenza vaccine. TCRdb re-derived calls from the RT-PCR reads in MiXCR, one entry per CDR3 protein. Among hundreds of thousands of distinct CDR3 sequences listed, approximately 15% were seen once. This specimen consisted of PBMCs from blood, obtained less than 15 days before vaccination. The receptor set was obtained from a man aged 50 to 60 who received an inactivated influenza vaccine.

The sample holds a few counts of this clonotype. The gene calls are TRBV9 and TRBJ2-7; D unresolved. This CDR3 is built from 15 residues. Between the trimmed V and J ends, which lost 4 bases and 1 base, there was a span of 15 bases. Germline lookup yields CDR1 SGDLS and CDR2 YYNGEE. The CDR3 coding sequence is TGTGCCAGCAGCCGAGGTGACACCGTTTCCTACGAGCAGTACTTC. Amino acid sequence: CASSRGDTVSYEQYF.

The chain is built from TRBV5-1 and TRBJ1-4, with 7 bases that match TRBD1. The germline V gene has CDR1 SGHRS and CDR2 YFSETQ. The CDR3 covers 14 residues. V trimming: 4 bases; J trimming: 8 bases; junction bases outside the gene matches: 8. The CDR3 here is CASSTQTGNEKLFF. The CDR3 DNA follows: TGCGCCAGCAGCACCCAGACAGGGAACGAAAAACTGTTTTTT. The complete variable domain, with remaining parts taken from reference TRBV5-1 and TRBJ1-4, reads KAGVTQTPRYLIKTRGQQVTLSCSPISGHRSVSWYQQTPGQGLQFLFEYFSETQRNKGNFPGRFSGRQFSNSRSEMNVSTLELGDSALYLCASSTQTGNEKLFFGSGTQLSVL.

J is TRBJ1-1 and V is TRBV27; 9 nucleotides agree with TRBD1. Losses at the gene ends were 6 bases for V and 6 bases for J; bases not matched to a gene: 11. In germline, CDR1 is MNHEY, CDR2 SMNVEV (reference sequence). This CDR3 contains 15 residues. The CDR3 coding sequence is TGTGCCAGCAGCCGACAGGGGGGGTGGGGCCCTGAAGCTTTCTTT. Residues: CASSRQGGWGPEAFF.

This clonotype was observed a few times. This chain connects TRBV4-3 to TRBJ2-7, with D unclear. CDR3 size: 14 residues. V gave up 0 bases and J gave up 2 bases, with 8 bases separating them. From germline, CDR1 is LGHNA and CDR2 YSLEER. The DNA of the CDR3 is TGCGCCAGCAGCCAAGATGGACCGGCCTACGAGCAGTACTTC. Protein: CASSQDGPAYEQYF.

This clonotype has ten or more counts. This chain connects TRBV7-2 to TRBJ2-7, with unresolved D. The length of the CDR3 is 13 residues. Trimming left V 1 base short and J 3 bases short, with 7 bases between. Germline lookup yields CDR1 SGHTA and CDR2 FQGNSA. CDR3 in DNA: TGTGCCAGCAGCTTAGTCCCACTCTACGAGCAGTACTTC. Its protein product is CASSLVPLYEQYF.

A few counts support this clonotype. The rearrangement joins TRBV15 to TRBJ2-7; maybe TRBD1 (6 bases). Germline CDR1 and CDR2: LNHNV and YYDKDF (reference sequence). The CDR3 has 14 amino acids. Deletions cut 5 bases from V and 3 bases from J, with 14 bases between. The chain's CDR3 is CATSPTGRYYEQYF. DNA for the CDR3: TGTGCCACCAGCCCGACAGGACGGTACTACGAGCAGTACTTC.

V and J are TRBV3-1 and TRBJ2-3; 11 bases fit TRBD2. The CDR3 is 19 amino acids. The germline V gene has CDR1 LGHDT and CDR2 YNNKEL (reference sequence). V gave up 11 bases and J gave up 1 base; unmatched junction bases: 20. The CDR3 DNA reads TGTGCCTTCAGCTCAAACCGACTAGCGGGGTTTGCAGGCACAGATACGCAGTATTTT. Translating it yields CAFSSNRLAGFAGTDTQYF.